The T cell receptor beta chain described here comes from a study of cytomegalovirus exposure and HLA in healthy donors (TCRdb year 2017). A note on the overall study: An earlier analysis of under 600 of the donors reported about 250 Gb of sequence data and some 100 million unique TCR beta sequences from approximately 180 million T cells. About 280 gigabases of sequencing data and 70 million to 100 million unique TCR sequences made up an early release that covered approximately 650 HLA-typed donors. Of the roughly 400 genotyped donors, roughly 76% were placed in the genetic ancestry cluster associated with self-reported Caucasian donors. The aim of the study was to test whether cataloging public T cell receptors could identify signatures of past pathogen exposure. The study used immunosequencing to profile the T cell repertoires of approximately 690 subjects and linked those repertoires to cytomegalovirus serostatus. In addition to the first cohort of around 670 subjects, a separate validation cohort of approximately 130 different subjects was used. To predict cytomegalovirus infection status, the study brought together high-throughput TCR immunosequencing, statistical association of individual TCRs with disease status, and machine learning. In a later analysis, previously published TCR beta repertoires from about 670 donors were re-analyzed and high-resolution HLA genotyping was added so that TCR occurrence patterns could be studied. In the later analysis, no new phenotypic data were used to find candidate immune exposures; instead, reliance was placed on TCR beta sequences and their occurrence across donors. An earlier analysis of fewer than 700 of the donors applied high-throughput TCR beta sequencing to assess whether each TCR beta V gene segment acted as functional or pseudogenic. Alongside the repertoire data, information on donor age, sex, ethnicity and CMV serostatus was compiled. A later genetic analysis used genome-wide SNP genotypes for about 55% of the 666 donors, treating that subset as a discovery cohort. Every discovery cohort repertoire had been produced on one sequencing platform. Both class I and class II loci were covered by HLA typing, at four-digit resolution. Typing coverage varied by locus: about 620-630 donors for A, B, C, DRB1 and DQB1; approximately 520 for DQA1; about 570 for DPA1; roughly 470 for DPB1. Roughly five DR-DQ haplotypes were handled as single units for association and clustering because linkage in the cohort was strong. On average, roughly 240,000 unique TCR beta nucleotide sequences were sequenced per donor among more than 350 genotyped donors of the cohort, with roughly 18% of those sequences being non-productive. Overall study results and their limits: A later analysis reported that several top co-occurrence clusters appeared linked to parvovirus B19, influenza, CMV and Epstein-Barr virus. In a later genetic analysis, a missense DCLRE1C variant was associated with V-gene and J-gene trimming of TCR beta chains, and the association was replicated in an independent cohort. A further reported finding was that TCR beta sequences accurately predicted the HLA-A and HLA-B alleles for most subjects in the first cohort. The authors suggested that the approach could potentially be generalized to other disease states and immunological phenotypes. A later analysis found that TCR association rates varied across HLA loci, with DRB1 alleles showing the most associated TCRs and HLA-C alleles the fewest. In a later analysis, HLA-associated TCR beta chains showed more clonal expansion and lower generation probabilities than non-associated chains that were equally common. In vitro tests confirmed that a few of the cytomegalovirus-associated TCR beta chains recognize cytomegalovirus antigens. In the study, some 160 TCR beta chains were listed as associated with cytomegalovirus. Some IMGT-functional V segments, including TRBV6-2 and TRBV6-3, could not be told apart with the 87-base-pair reads, so those segments were excluded. Because HLA typing was unavailable for some donors at each locus, only the typed subset was used in association tests. Correlated functional status among segregating V segments might be attributable to linkage disequilibrium, but an unknown experimental factor could not be ruled out. When HLA alleles, especially DR and DQ, strongly co-occurred, TCR associations were difficult to assign to individual alleles. According to a later genetic analysis, donors in an Asian-associated ancestry cluster had fewer N-insertions in productive TCRs than the approximately 630-donor mean. Specific HLA alleles were associated with over 15,000 TCR beta sequences at a false discovery rate of 0.05 in a later analysis. A group of highly shared sequence variants was considered likely to be a technical artifact of the sequencing pipeline. In a later analysis, most CMV-associated TCR beta chains were found to appear HLA-restricted, with HLA associations seemingly driven largely by CMV exposure. This cohort had only TCR beta chains sequenced, and the lack of alpha or paired-chain data limited which features could be detected. An earlier analysis of around 540 of the donors showed that most TCR beta V segments appeared in productive rearrangements either about 87% or about 30% of the time, which broadly matched IMGT annotations. The earlier analysis of 587 of the donors excluded approximately 15 rarely observed V segments, including chromosome 9 orphons, because counts were too low. Presence/absence analyses assumed roughly uniform sequencing depth across donors, an assumption that may not hold. Cytomegalovirus status was reported to be diagnosed by the classifier with high specificity and sensitivity in both the original and validation cohorts. While some public TCRs were present in many individuals, most TCR sequences turned up only very rarely across donors. For the cohort, immune exposure information was limited to CMV serostatus.

The CDR3 starts with the cysteine, ends with the phenylalanine, and has 13 residues. The CDR3 DNA has 39 bases and is translated from base 1. The V and J ends are trimmed by 3 bases and 2 bases, leaving 7 bases between them. CDR1 and CDR2, looked up from the germline V gene, are SGHVS and FNYEAQ. The cohort consisted of approximately 690 healthy bone marrow donors. Cohort members were all nominally healthy when sampled, although unrecorded immune exposures were likely present. The donor was CMV seronegative and was included in the group of several hundred seronegative cohort members. Each donor provided a peripheral blood sample, and peripheral blood mononuclear cells were used for TCR beta sequencing. Genomic DNA was extracted from the blood cell samples with the Qiagen DNeasy Blood Extraction Kit. For this clone: No antigen is known for it. Base-call qualities are not available, and no considerably larger clone is one nucleotide away.

Library preparation was by the immunoSEQ multiplex PCR assay. The multiplex PCR relied on a mix of 60 forward primers for TCR Vbeta segments and 13 reverse primers for TCR Jbeta segments. The CDR3 region of rearranged TCR beta genes was amplified from genomic DNA by a multiplex PCR assay. Amplified TCR beta libraries were sequenced as 87-base-pair reads on the Illumina HiSeq System. From the authors' description of their analysis: In a later analysis, roughly 80 million unique TCR beta chains were counted across the roughly 670 repertoires, and some 10 million of these chains were shared by at least two donors. Raw reads were error-corrected and collapsed into unique sequences by a nearest-neighbor algorithm in which closely related sequences were merged to remove PCR and sequencing errors. To assign V, D and J gene segments, CDR3 sequences were aligned to IMGT reference sequences. For a sequence to be retained, at least a six-nucleotide match to both a V gene segment and a J gene segment was required. A rearrangement was called productive if the CDR3 had no stop codons and remained in frame with V and J, and every other rearrangement was called non-productive. CDR3 was defined by IMGT convention, running from the second conserved V-encoded cysteine to the conserved J-encoded phenylalanine. In an earlier analysis of around 600 of the donors, sequences lacking an unambiguous match to a single V gene segment were excluded. An earlier analysis of fewer than 650 of the donors classified V segments as functional when productive rearrangements were above 56.7% and as segregating when the standard deviation between donors was above 5%. A statistical classification framework was built to diagnose cytomegalovirus status from the catalog of TCR beta chain sequences. A later analysis assigned V and J genes by comparing TCR nucleotide sequences with IMGT/GENE-DB human TR gene sequences. The TCRdist pipeline was used in a later analysis to assign CDR3 sequences and most-parsimonious VDJ recombination scenarios. In a later analysis, each TCR beta chain was defined by its CDR3 amino acid sequence together with its V-gene family, and reads lacking a unique V-gene family were excluded. In a later analysis, 450 to 600 highly shared, low-generation-probability nucleotide sequences were removed to address suspected cross-contamination and a sequencing artifact. In a later analysis, a clonal expansion index was calculated for each public chain from normalized within-repertoire ranks of inferred template counts. In a later analysis, generation probabilities were computed with a VDJ recombination model fitted to out-of-frame rearrangements, and the resulting probabilities were checked against IGoR. A later analysis scored TCR-TCR, TCR-HLA and TCR-CMV co-occurrence with hypergeometric tests, applying a repertoire-size bias correction to TCR pairs. False discovery rates were estimated in a later analysis by permuting HLA or CMV assignments 20 times. In a later analysis, co-occurring TCRs were grouped using DBSCAN, with TCRdist sequence similarity added in when clustering inside HLA-allele-positive subsets. Repertoires with fewer than 30,000 or more than 120,000 public chains, plus five repertoires with anomalous nucleotide sharing, were excluded from co-occurrence clustering. TCRdb stores this immuneACCESS table with in-frame sequences only. Part of the clones is absent; in the studies checked, under half of the shortfall reflects unresolved V genes, and no reason is known for the rest. D and trimming were read from the DNA, whereas the V and J calls and clone size are those reported in that table. The sample yields about 140,000 clones; 70% to 80% were counted once. The ten largest make up around 1.5% of the sample.

Recombination connected TRBV7-6 to TRBJ2-5; the D gene assignment is ambiguous. The source of this sequence is a female donor in good health and CMV-seronegative. The sample taken for sequencing was PBMCs. CDR3 sequence: CASSFGLQETQYF. DNA sequence: TGTGCCAGCAGCTTTGGCCTGCAAGAGACCCAGTACTTC. With all but the CDR3 taken from the reference TRBV7-6 and TRBJ2-5 genes, the full variable domain is: GAGVSQSPRYKVTKRGQDVALRCDPISGHVSLYWYRQALGQGPEFLTYFNYEAQQDKSGLPNDRFSAERPEGSISTLTIQRTEQRDSAMYRCASSFGLQETQYFGPGTRLLVL.